A selection of T cell receptor beta chains follows, all from one sample in a study of blood T cells in healthy people across ages. TCRdb recomputed calls from the 5' RACE reads with MiXCR, one row per CDR3 protein. The repertoire includes around 790,000 distinct CDR3 sequences, under 45% of them detected once, and 15% to 25% sits in the top ten. The sequencing input was blood. The receptor set was obtained from a man between 60 and 75 years old in good health. Each CDR3 is given without its conserved first and last residue. The order of the fields is D gene, J gene, V gene, CDR3 protein. D genes are given only for firm matches.

>NA|TRBJ2-3|TRBV7-9
AGSFIIRGSAITDTQY
>TRBD1|TRBJ2-7|TRBV28
ATWTGGNGEQY
>NA|NA|TRBV7-9
VSSARMGQETQY
>NA|TRBJ1-1|TRBV5-1
ASRVTDEAF
>NA|TRBJ2-7|TRBV21-1
ASSNPRRNQY
>NA|TRBJ1-2|TRBV5-1
ASSSTTALYGYT
>NA|TRBJ2-7|TRBV20-1
SARVPGPPYEQY
>TRBD2|TRBJ2-5|TRBV20-1
SARPSGGHLETQY
>TRBD2|TRBJ2-5|TRBV9
ASSDGSGGAFYEQY
>NA|TRBJ2-1|TRBV12-3/TRBV12-4
ASSLRRSVRGTYNEQF
>NA|TRBJ2-1|TRBV29-1
SVGLTYNEQF
>NA|TRBJ2-4|TRBV25-1
ASSEYKGHGAYERY
>NA|TRBJ2-6|TRBV7-9
ASSLARTAFSGANVLT
>NA|TRBJ1-5|TRBV20-1
SASTALGDQPQH